This record concerns one T cell receptor beta chain sequence. This clonotype was counted between two and nine times. Its specific antigen is unknown. Given the absence of the conserved phenylalanine or tryptophan at the CDR3 end, a read error is likely. No DNA is shown, since the ends of the CDR3 on it are uncertain; the CDR3 is the one TCRdb lists. TCR beta CDR3 regions were amplified from RNA transcripts for repertoire sequencing. The first round of RT-PCR was done with HTBI primers and the Qiagen OneStep RT-PCR kit, and was followed by a second round of multiplex PCR, then size selection and purification. The libraries underwent paired-end sequencing with 100 bp reads on an Illumina HiSeq2000. The authors' pipeline ran thus. SOAPnuke was used to process the reads, removing any read that contained adapters or uncalled bases, had a mean Phred below 15, or lacked an exact match to the constant primer or identifier. COPE v1.2.5 was used to merge high-quality paired reads. Clonotypes were defined as unique nucleotide sequences and were aligned to IMGT TRB V, D and J references using MiTCR v1.1. The analysis was limited to V-J combinations with a frequency above 0.0001, which together covered 99.2% of repertoires. For each V-J combination, a TCR clonal expansion and chaos score was defined as the ratio of F50 clonal expansion to chaos observed in the TCRdist matrix. Welch's t-statistics and random forest were used to reduce features to 10 to 15 V-J combinations, which were fed into a naive Bayes classifier. Thyroid-blood repertoire similarity was quantified with the Morisita-Horn index. In-frame beta chains were kept once TCRdb had trimmed the public reads at Q25 with fastp and called clones with MiXCR. Rows with one shared CDR3 protein collapse into an entry with the most common genes and DNA. TCRdb assigned the V and J calls; the authors' analysis was not used. Here the sample has some 390,000 distinct CDR3 sequences; approximately 20% occur a single time. Clones ranked in the top ten supply about 1.6% of the sample.

This entry belongs to a study of Graves' ophthalmopathy and Graves' hyperthyroidism (dated by TCRdb to the late 2010s). In terms of the full investigation: Peripheral blood was collected before any treatment was given, at the time of initial diagnosis. The 85 to 100 discovery patients were randomly split 7:3 into training and test sets. To tell Graves' ophthalmopathy apart from Graves' hyperthyroidism, and to predict which patients would progress to ophthalmopathy, the study relied on TCR beta repertoire signatures. Following sampling, methimazole starting at 30 mg daily was administered to hyperthyroidism patients, and high-dose intravenous methylprednisolone was administered to ophthalmopathy patients. An independent validation cohort was composed of around 19 hyperthyroidism patients and around 15 patients who later progressed from hyperthyroidism to ophthalmopathy. To explore V-J signatures distinguishing ophthalmopathy from hyperthyroidism, a discovery set of under 110 patients (roughly 45 ophthalmopathy, over 55 stable hyperthyroidism) was enrolled. In total, 135 blood samples were TCR-sequenced: approximately 40 ophthalmopathy, some 75 hyperthyroidism and 17 hyperthyroidism-to-ophthalmopathy patients. T-cell repertoires of thyroid tissue and blood were compared in more than 5 hyperthyroidism patients.

Ophthalmopathy patients had moderately to severely active disease, Clinical Activity Score of at least 3, NOSPECS grade of at least 4, and disease duration under 3 months. Patients with other autoimmune diseases, uncontrolled infections, pregnancy or lactation were excluded from the study. Clinical symptoms, serum thyroxine, TRAb, thyroid ultrasound and orbital computed tomography were used for diagnosis. Using Ficoll-Paque density gradient centrifugation, PBMCs were isolated from about 9.4 ml of fresh peripheral blood. Trizol reagent was used to extract the total RNA, and its quality was then checked on an Agilent 2100 Bioanalyzer. The germline V gene gives CDR1 as LGHNA and CDR2 as YNFKEQ. The CDR3 region is 8 residues in length, termini included. The study at large found these results: Among expanded thyroid clonotypes with frequency above 0.001, most also showed up in blood, which suggests that blood repertoires may reflect the thyroid immune response. Sample size was not statistically predetermined, and group allocation was not concealed from the investigators. In cross-validation, the 13-signature model distinguished ophthalmopathy from stable hyperthyroidism with less than 90% sensitivity and roughly 81% specificity, while in the test set the corresponding values were 80% and 75%. In validation, the model predicted ophthalmopathy progression with about 71% sensitivity and roughly 72% specificity; 12 predicted patients were CT-confirmed with GO in a median of approximately 6.5 months.

The sequence was obtained from a woman aged 18 to 35 with Graves' ophthalmopathy. Donor details come from another sample of the same person, matched by shared clones. The sequencing sample was made of peripheral blood. The chain is encoded by TRBV4-2 joined to TRBJ2-7; the D segment call TRBD1 is taken from the table without a DNA check. The CDR3 region has the sequence CASSQETG.